This is a list of T cell receptor beta chains from one sample in a study of beta chain features in type 1 diabetes. Assay used: immunoSEQ multiplex PCR; TCRdb lists only in-frame clones, some missing. This sample has a few hundred thousand clones, with roughly 12% found just once. Sequenced material: naive CD4+ T cells from blood. The receptor source for this set is a young woman with type 1 diabetes. Each CDR3 is given with its conserved first and last residue. The D gene is left open where the match is weak. Size tells how often a clone was seen (once, few, many) or the class of an expanded clone, and some rows leave it out.

CDR3,DNA,D,size,J,V
CASSLAVNEQFF,TGCGCCAGCAGCTTGGCAGTCAATGAGCAGTTCTTC,NA,NA,TRBJ2-1,TRBV5-1
CASSVGLSKGYTF,TGTGCCAGCAGCGTTGGGCTGTCTAAGGGCTACACCTTC,NA,NA,TRBJ1-2,TRBV9
CASSLPGVPGGNSPLHF,TGTGCCAGCAGTTTACCAGGGGTCCCGGGTGGTAATTCACCCCTCCACTTT,NA,once,TRBJ1-6,TRBV27
CASSYAGTGVYEQYF,TGTGCCAGCAGTTATGCCGGGACAGGGGTCTACGAGCAGTACTTC,TRBD1,NA,TRBJ2-7,TRBV6-5
CASSYGQPVQPQHF,TGTGCCAGCAGTTACGGACAGCCCGTTCAGCCCCAGCATTTT,NA,NA,TRBJ1-5,TRBV28
CASSSPAGNEQFF,TGTGCCAGCAGTTCCCCCGCCGGCAATGAGCAGTTCTTC,NA,NA,TRBJ2-1,TRBV27
CASSLALSPSTGELFF,TGTGCCAGCAGCTTAGCGCTGAGCCCGAGCACCGGGGAGCTGTTTTTT,NA,NA,TRBJ2-2,TRBV7-2
CASSPLYGYTF,TGTGCCAGCAGCCCCCTTTATGGCTACACCTTC,NA,NA,TRBJ1-2,TRBV7-9
CSARGGETQYF,TGCAGTGCCCGGGGGGGAGAGACCCAGTACTTC,TRBD2,NA,TRBJ2-5,TRBV20-1
CASSLVVQLNTEAFF,TGTGCCAGCAGCTTAGTTGTTCAGTTGAACACTGAAGCTTTCTTT,NA,few,TRBJ1-1,TRBV7-2
CASADRGLADTQYF,TGTGCCAGCGCGGACAGGGGGTTGGCAGATACGCAGTATTTT,TRBD1,NA,TRBJ2-3,TRBV7-6
CASSSGGSKHF,TGTGCCAGCAGTTCGGGGGGCAGCAAGCATTTT,NA,NA,TRBJ1-5,TRBV6-5
CASWMGATQYF,TGTGCCAGCTGGATGGGGGCTACGCAGTATTTT,NA,NA,TRBJ2-3,TRBV6-5
CASSPGVAGDPEQYF,TGCGCCAGCAGCCCGGGGGTAGCGGGGGACCCCGAGCAGTACTTC,TRBD2,NA,TRBJ2-7,TRBV5-1
CASSPEGSGGGWPQYF,TGCGCCAGCAGCCCCGAGGGTAGCGGGGGGGGCTGGCCCCAGTACTTC,TRBD2,NA,TRBJ2-5,TRBV4-1
CASSDSPPTGWVEKLFF,TGTGCCAGCAGCGACTCCCCCCCGACAGGGTGGGTTGAAAAACTGTTTTTT,TRBD1,NA,TRBJ1-4,TRBV25-1
CAWQGTSGLNEQFF,TGTGCCTGGCAAGGGACTAGCGGGTTGAATGAGCAGTTCTTC,TRBD2,few,TRBJ2-1,TRBV30
CASRATGEEQPQHF,TGTGCCAGCAGGGCGACAGGGGAGGAACAGCCCCAGCATTTT,TRBD1,NA,TRBJ1-5,TRBV27
CASSLFRGNTDTQYF,TGTGCCAGCAGCTTATTTCGCGGAAACACAGATACGCAGTATTTT,NA,few,TRBJ2-3,TRBV7-2
CNKSNNGRVPGSNVLTF,TGTAACAAATCTAATAACGGCAGGGTGCCGGGTTCCAACGTCCTGACTTTC,NA,few,TRBJ2-6,TRBV19
CASSEERNQPQHF,TGTGCCAGCAGTGAAGAGCGCAATCAGCCCCAGCATTTT,NA,NA,TRBJ1-5,TRBV6-1
CASSSRQGGQPQHF,TGTGCCAGTAGTTCAAGACAGGGCGGACAGCCCCAGCATTTT,TRBD1,NA,TRBJ1-5,TRBV19
CASFPRGIRTEAFF,TGTGCCAGCTTCCCGAGGGGGATTCGAACTGAAGCTTTCTTT,NA,NA,TRBJ1-1,TRBV7-9
CASLTGLNQPQHF,TGTGCCAGCCTGACGGGACTCAATCAGCCCCAGCATTTT,NA,few,TRBJ1-5,TRBV21-1
CASSLMGGNEQYF,TGCGCCAGCAGCTTGATGGGAGGGAACGAGCAGTACTTC,TRBD2,NA,TRBJ2-7,TRBV5-1
CASSRSGTTTMGEQYF,TGCGCCAGCAGCCGATCCGGGACTACCACCATGGGCGAGCAGTACTTC,TRBD2,NA,TRBJ2-7,TRBV5-1
CASSLSPVDRSDGYTF,TGTGCCAGCAGTCTCTCACCCGTTGACAGGTCGGATGGCTACACCTTC,NA,NA,TRBJ1-2,TRBV28
CASSFGVGTEAFF,TGTGCCAGCAGCTTCGGGGTTGGGACTGAAGCTTTCTTT,NA,NA,TRBJ1-1,TRBV7-9
CASSFSGSPGTQYF,TGTGCCAGCAGCTTCTCCGGGAGTCCGGGGACCCAGTACTTC,NA,few,TRBJ2-5,TRBV6-5
CAITGTARGYEQYF,TGTGCCATCACCGGGACAGCGAGGGGCTACGAGCAGTACTTC,TRBD1,NA,TRBJ2-7,TRBV10-3
CASSGGIGEQFF,TGTGCCAGCAGCGGAGGAATAGGTGAGCAGTTCTTC,NA,NA,TRBJ2-1,TRBV9
CASSLFGPNGQTHEQYF,TGCGCCAGCAGCTTATTTGGTCCCAACGGACAAACCCACGAGCAGTACTTC,NA,few,TRBJ2-7,TRBV5-1
CASSYALVTDTQYF,TGTGCCAGCAGTTACGCACTCGTCACAGATACGCAGTATTTT,NA,NA,TRBJ2-3,TRBV6-5
CASSQSRNVREQGTGELFF,TGCGCCAGCAGTCAATCACGAAACGTCCGGGAACAAGGCACCGGGGAGCTGTTTTTT,NA,NA,TRBJ2-2,TRBV23-1
CASSGGSYNEQFF,TGTGCCAGCAGCGGGGGCAGTTACAATGAGCAGTTCTTC,NA,NA,TRBJ2-1,TRBV7-2
CASSYNRGEGSKQFF,TGTGCCAGCAGCTACAATCGAGGTGAAGGCTCGAAGCAGTTCTTC,NA,few,TRBJ2-1,TRBV7-8
CASSSAGTGSYNEQFF,TGTGCCAGCAGCTCTGCCGGGACTGGATCCTACAATGAGCAGTTCTTC,NA,once,TRBJ2-1,TRBV7-2
CASSSGLTGSPLHF,TGTGCCAGCAGCTCCGGCCTGACGGGTTCACCCCTCCACTTT,NA,NA,TRBJ1-6,TRBV9
CASNPSLAETQYF,TGTGCCAGCAACCCCTCCCTTGCGGAGACCCAGTACTTC,NA,NA,TRBJ2-5,TRBV6-5